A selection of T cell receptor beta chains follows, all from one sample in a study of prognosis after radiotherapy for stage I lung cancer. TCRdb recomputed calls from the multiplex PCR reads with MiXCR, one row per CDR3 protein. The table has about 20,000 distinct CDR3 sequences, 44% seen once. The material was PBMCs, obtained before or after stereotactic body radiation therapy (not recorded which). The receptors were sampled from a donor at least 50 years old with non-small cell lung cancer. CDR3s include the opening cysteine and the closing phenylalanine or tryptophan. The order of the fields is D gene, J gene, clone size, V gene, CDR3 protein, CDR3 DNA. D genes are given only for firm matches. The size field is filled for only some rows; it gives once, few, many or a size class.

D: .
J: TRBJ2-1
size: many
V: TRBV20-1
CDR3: CSARDLNEQFF
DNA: TGCAGTGCTAGAGACCTTAATGAGCAGTTCTTC

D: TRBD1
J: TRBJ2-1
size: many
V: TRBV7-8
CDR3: CASSLGQGGDEQFF
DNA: TGTGCCAGCAGCCTCGGACAGGGGGGCGATGAGCAGTTCTTC

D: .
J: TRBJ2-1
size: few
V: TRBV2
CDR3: CASSAQSSGLNNEQFF
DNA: TGTGCCAGCAGTGCCCAGTCTTCGGGACTTAACAATGAGCAGTTCTTC

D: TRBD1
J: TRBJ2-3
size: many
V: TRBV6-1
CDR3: CASSKRQGADTQYF
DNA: TGTGCCAGCAGTAAAAGACAGGGGGCAGATACGCAGTATTTT

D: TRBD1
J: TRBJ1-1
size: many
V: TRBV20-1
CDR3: CSARTGTNTEAFF
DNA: TGCAGTGCTAGGACAGGGACGAACACTGAAGCTTTCTTT

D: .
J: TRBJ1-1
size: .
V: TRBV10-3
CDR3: CAIRAWSGGDTEAFF
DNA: TGTGCCATCAGGGCCTGGAGTGGCGGGGACACTGAAGCTTTCTTT

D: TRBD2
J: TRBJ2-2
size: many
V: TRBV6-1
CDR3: CASRSRMGLAGGPNTGELFF
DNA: TGTGCCAGCAGATCAAGAATGGGACTAGCGGGAGGGCCGAACACCGGGGAGCTGTTTTTT

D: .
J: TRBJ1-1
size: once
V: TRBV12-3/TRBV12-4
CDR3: CASRSTVLRTEAFF
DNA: TGTGCCAGCAGATCGACAGTCCTTAGGACTGAAGCTTTCTTT

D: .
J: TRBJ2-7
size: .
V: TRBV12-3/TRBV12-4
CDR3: CASSARGVEQYF
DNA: TGTGCCAGCAGCGCAAGAGGGGTCGAGCAGTACTTC

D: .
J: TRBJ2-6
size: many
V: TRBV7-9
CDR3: CASSLQVPGANVLTF
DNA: TGTGCCAGCAGCTTACAGGTCCCTGGGGCCAACGTCCTGACTTTC

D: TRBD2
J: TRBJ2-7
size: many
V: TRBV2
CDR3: CASKFLVLAGGRAYEQYF
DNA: TGTGCCAGCAAGTTTCTAGTGCTAGCGGGAGGGCGGGCCTACGAGCAGTACTTC

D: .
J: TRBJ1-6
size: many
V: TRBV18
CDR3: CASSPIDGGASPLHF
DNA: TGTGCCAGCTCACCAATAGACGGGGGGGCCTCACCCCTCCACTTT

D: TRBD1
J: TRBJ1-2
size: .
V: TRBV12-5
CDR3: CASGLTGGVYGYTF
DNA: TGTGCTAGTGGCCTGACAGGGGGCGTCTATGGCTACACCTTC

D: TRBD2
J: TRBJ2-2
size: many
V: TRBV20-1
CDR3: CSATSGGPGTGELFF
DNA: TGCAGTGCTACTAGCGGGGGGCCGGGCACCGGGGAGCTGTTTTTT

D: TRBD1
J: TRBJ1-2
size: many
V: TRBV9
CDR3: CASSPGTGNYGYTF
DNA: TGTGCCAGCAGCCCCGGGACAGGGAACTATGGCTACACCTTC

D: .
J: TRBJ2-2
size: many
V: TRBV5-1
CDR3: CASSFSYGHLNTGELFF
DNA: TGCGCCAGCAGCTTCTCCTACGGACACCTGAACACCGGGGAGCTGTTTTTT

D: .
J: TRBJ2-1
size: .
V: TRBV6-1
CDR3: CASSASMENEQFF
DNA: TGTGCCAGCAGTGCCTCCATGGAGAATGAGCAGTTCTTC

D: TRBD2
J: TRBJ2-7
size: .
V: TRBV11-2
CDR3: CASSVNDGRTYEQYF
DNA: TGTGCCAGCAGCGTTAACGACGGGAGGACCTACGAGCAGTACTTC

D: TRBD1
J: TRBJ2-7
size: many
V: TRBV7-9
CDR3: CASSFGQGDEQYF
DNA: TGTGCCAGCAGCTTTGGGCAGGGGGACGAGCAGTACTTC

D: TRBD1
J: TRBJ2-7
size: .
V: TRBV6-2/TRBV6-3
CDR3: CASRVDRGCYEQYF
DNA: TGTGCCAGCAGAGTTGACAGGGGCTGCTACGAGCAGTACTTC

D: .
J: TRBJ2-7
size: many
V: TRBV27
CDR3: CASSLSPTGLTGYEQYF
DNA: TGTGCCAGCAGTTTATCGCCCACAGGGTTGACGGGGTACGAGCAGTACTTC

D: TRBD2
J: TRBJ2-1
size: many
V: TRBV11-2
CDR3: CASSLGTSGTKGRYEQFF
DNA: TGTGCCAGCAGCTTGGGGACTAGCGGGACGAAGGGGCGGTATGAGCAGTTCTTC

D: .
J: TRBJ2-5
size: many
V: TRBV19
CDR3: CASRQQETQYF
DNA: TGTGCCAGTAGGCAGCAAGAGACCCAGTACTTC

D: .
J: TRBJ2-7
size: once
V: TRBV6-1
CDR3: CASSWDRRYYEQYF
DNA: TGTGCCAGCAGCTGGGACCGACGGTACTACGAGCAGTACTTC

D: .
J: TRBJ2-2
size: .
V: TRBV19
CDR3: CASTSGQNTGELFF
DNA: TGTGCCAGTACCTCGGGACAAAACACCGGGGAGCTGTTTTTT

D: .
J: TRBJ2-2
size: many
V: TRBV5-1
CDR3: CASSWTGTSRLYGELFF
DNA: TGCGCCAGCAGCTGGACAGGGACTAGCAGACTCTACGGGGAGCTGTTTTTT

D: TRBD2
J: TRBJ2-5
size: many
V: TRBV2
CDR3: CASSEAFGLAGGRAETQYF
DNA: TGTGCCAGCAGTGAAGCGTTCGGACTAGCGGGAGGGAGGGCGGAGACCCAGTACTTC

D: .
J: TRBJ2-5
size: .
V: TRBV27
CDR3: CTSSASVLDQETQYF
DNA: TGTACCAGCAGTGCGTCGGTATTAGACCAAGAGACCCAGTACTTC

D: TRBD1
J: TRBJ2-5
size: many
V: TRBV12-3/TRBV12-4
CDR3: CASRPAGGRETQYF
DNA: TGTGCCAGCAGGCCCGCAGGGGGCAGAGAGACCCAGTACTTC

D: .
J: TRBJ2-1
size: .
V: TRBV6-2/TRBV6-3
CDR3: CASSYREYNEQFF
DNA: TGTGCCAGCAGTTACCGGGAGTACAATGAGCAGTTCTTC

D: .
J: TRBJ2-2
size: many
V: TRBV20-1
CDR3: CSARDLGTGELFF
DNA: TGCAGTGCTAGAGATCTAGGCACCGGGGAGCTGTTTTTT

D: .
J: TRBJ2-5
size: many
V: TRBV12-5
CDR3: CASGLVSRPQETQYF
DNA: TGTGCTAGTGGTTTGGTGTCTCGGCCCCAAGAGACCCAGTACTTC

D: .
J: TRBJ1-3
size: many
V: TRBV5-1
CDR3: CASSGRDPGNTIYF
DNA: TGCGCCAGCAGCGGCCGTGATCCTGGAAACACCATATATTTT

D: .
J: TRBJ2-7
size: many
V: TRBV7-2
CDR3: CASSLDMTLSYEQYF
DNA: TGTGCCAGCAGCTTAGACATGACATTATCCTACGAGCAGTACTTC

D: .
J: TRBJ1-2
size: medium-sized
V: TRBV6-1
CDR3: CASSQQGMGGYTF
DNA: TGTGCCAGCAGTCAACAGGGAATGGGTGGCTACACCTTC

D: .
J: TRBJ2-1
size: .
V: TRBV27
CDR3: CASSWSGTRNEQFF
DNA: TGTGCCAGCAGTTGGTCAGGGACGCGGAATGAGCAGTTCTTC

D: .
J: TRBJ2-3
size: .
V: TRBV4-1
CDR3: CASSTRTGSANTQYF
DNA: TGCGCCAGCAGCACCCGCACGGGAAGCGCGAATACGCAGTATTTT

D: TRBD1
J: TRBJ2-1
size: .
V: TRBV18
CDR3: CASSSIEGQGDEQFF
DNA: TGTGCCAGCTCATCAATAGAGGGACAGGGAGATGAGCAGTTCTTC

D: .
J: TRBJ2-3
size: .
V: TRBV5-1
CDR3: CASAWGKGSSDTQYF
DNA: TGCGCCAGCGCCTGGGGGAAGGGGTCTAGCGATACGCAGTATTTT

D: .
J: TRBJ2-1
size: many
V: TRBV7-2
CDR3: CASSSSPPGDEQFF
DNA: TGTGCCAGCAGCTCTAGCCCCCCGGGGGATGAGCAGTTCTTC

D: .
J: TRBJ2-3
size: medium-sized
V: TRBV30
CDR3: CAWGRDTQYF
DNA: TGTGCCTGGGGCAGAGATACGCAGTATTTT

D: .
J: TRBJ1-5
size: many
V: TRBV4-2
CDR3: CASSRPRGNSNQPQHF
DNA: TGTGCCAGCAGCCGTCCCCGGGGAAATAGCAATCAGCCCCAGCATTTT

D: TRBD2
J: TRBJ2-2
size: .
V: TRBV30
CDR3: CAWSVLAGDTGELFF
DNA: TGTGCCTGGAGTGTACTAGCGGGTGACACCGGGGAGCTGTTTTTT

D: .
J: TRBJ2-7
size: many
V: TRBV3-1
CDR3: CASSQALGLSYEQYF
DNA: TGTGCCAGCAGCCAAGCGTTGGGCCTCTCCTACGAGCAGTACTTC

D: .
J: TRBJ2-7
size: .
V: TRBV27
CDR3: CASSLKGRGVYEQYF
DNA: TGTGCCAGCAGTTTGAAAGGACGTGGGGTCTACGAGCAATACTTC

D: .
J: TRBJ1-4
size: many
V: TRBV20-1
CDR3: CSATKVGGANEKLFF
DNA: TGCAGTGCTACAAAAGTGGGGGGTGCTAATGAAAAACTGTTTTTT

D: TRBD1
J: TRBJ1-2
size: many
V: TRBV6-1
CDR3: CASSERGRNYGYTF
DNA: TGTGCCAGCAGTGAAAGGGGGCGCAACTATGGCTACACCTTC

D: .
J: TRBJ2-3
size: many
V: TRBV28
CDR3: CASSLQGPDTQYF
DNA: TGTGCCAGCAGTCTACAGGGACCAGATACGCAGTATTTT

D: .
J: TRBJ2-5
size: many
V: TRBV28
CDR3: CASSVVGQSTQYF
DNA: TGTGCCAGCAGTGTAGTAGGCCAAAGTACCCAGTACTTC

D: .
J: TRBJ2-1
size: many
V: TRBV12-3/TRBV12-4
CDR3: CASRNIGKQFF
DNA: TGTGCCAGCAGGAACATAGGAAAGCAGTTCTTC

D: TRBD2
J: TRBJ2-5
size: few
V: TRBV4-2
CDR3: CASSQELAGGRNQETQYF
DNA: TGTGCCAGCAGCCAAGAACTAGCGGGGGGACGGAATCAAGAGACCCAGTACTTC

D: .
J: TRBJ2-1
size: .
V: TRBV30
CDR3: CAWRFRSYEQFF
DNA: TGTGCCTGGAGGTTCCGAAGCTATGAGCAGTTCTTC

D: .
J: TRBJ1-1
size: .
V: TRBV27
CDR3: CASSWPGYGISEAFF
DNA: TGTGCCAGCAGTTGGCCAGGATATGGGATAAGTGAAGCTTTCTTT

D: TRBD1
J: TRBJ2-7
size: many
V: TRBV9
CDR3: CASSVGGQGYHEQYF
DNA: TGTGCCAGCAGCGTTGGAGGACAGGGGTACCACGAGCAGTACTTC

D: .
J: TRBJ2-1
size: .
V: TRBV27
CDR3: CASSPHDGAEQFF
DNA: TGTGCCAGCAGCCCTCACGATGGAGCAGAGCAGTTCTTC

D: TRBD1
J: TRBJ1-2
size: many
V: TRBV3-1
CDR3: CASSFRGTESGYTF
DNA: TGTGCCAGCAGCTTTAGGGGGACAGAATCTGGCTACACCTTC

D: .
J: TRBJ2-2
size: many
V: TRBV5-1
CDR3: CASSLGGTNTGELFF
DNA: TGCGCCAGCAGCTTAGGCGGGACGAACACCGGGGAGCTGTTTTTT

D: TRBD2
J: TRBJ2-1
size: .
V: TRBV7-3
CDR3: CASSLNPGLAGLYNEQFF
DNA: TGTGCCAGCAGCCTCAACCCGGGACTAGCGGGACTGTACAATGAGCAGTTCTTC

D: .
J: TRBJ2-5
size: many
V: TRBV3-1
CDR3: CASSQDSISGETQYF
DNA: TGTGCCAGCAGCCAAGATTCAATTTCCGGAGAGACCCAGTACTTC